Each of the 5 T cell receptor beta chains below was sequenced from the same sample in a study of blood T cell repertoires in COVID-19. Generated by immunoSEQ multiplex PCR, the TCRdb table keeps only in-frame clones and is missing some. The table includes about 49,000 clones, approximately 81% detected once. The specimen was peripheral blood. These receptors originate from a woman of 80 years or more with COVID-19, enrolled during active disease.

The chain joins TRBV9 to TRBJ2-1; TRBD2 matches 8 bases. Germline assignment: CDR1 SGDLS and CDR2 YYNGEE. This CDR3 has 16 amino acids. The J segment lost 8 bases and the V segment lost 0 bases, leaving 10 bases of the junction unmatched. The CDR3, as DNA: TGTGCCAGCAGCGTAGAGGTCGCTAGCGGGCTCTATGAGCAGTTCTTC. Amino acid sequence: CASSVEVASGLYEQFF. Using reference TRBV9 and TRBJ2-1 for the parts outside the CDR3, the full variable domain is DSGVTQTPKHLITATGQRVTLRCSPRSGDLSVYWYQQSLDQGLQFLIQYYNGEERAKGNILERFSAQQFPDLHSELNLSSLELGDSALYFCASSVEVASGLYEQFFGPGTRLTVL.

The CDR3 loop is CASRTRGLAGNQPQHF. CDR3 nucleotide sequence: TGTGCCAGCAGAACCAGGGGGCTGGCGGGCAATCAGCCCCAGCATTTT. The rearrangement links TRBV6-6 to TRBJ1-5, with 8 nucleotides matching TRBD1. This CDR3 contains 16 residues. After removal of 6 bases from V and 2 bases from J, the junction contained 9 bases not matched to a gene. Germline V lookup: CDR1 MNHNY, CDR2 SVGAGI (reference sequence).

The rearrangement uses TRBV28 and TRBJ2-7; a weak D match, TRBD2 (6 bases). Trimming removed 5 bases from V and 3 bases from J, with 20 bases in between. The CDR3 is 16 residues long. Germline CDR1 MDHEN, CDR2 SYDVKM. The DNA of the CDR3 is TGTGCCAGCAGTCTGGGAGGCCGGGTCGATGGCTACGAGCAGTACTTC. Translating it yields CASSLGGRVDGYEQYF.

This chain links TRBV11-2 with TRBJ2-3; 7 bases align to TRBD1. The ends lost 5 bases at V and 4 bases at J; junction bases unmatched: 9. The CDR3 extends over 15 amino acids. Germline loops: CDR1 SGHAT, CDR2 FQNNGV. The CDR3 bases are TGTGCCAGCAGCCCAACCCGACAGGGACCAGATACGCAGTATTTT. Residues: CASSPTRQGPDTQYF.

This clone was found a few times. The chain employs TRBV7-2 and TRBJ2-3, with D possibly TRBD2 on 5 matching bases. The CDR3 length is 14 residues. V was shortened by 2 bases and J by 2 bases, with 8 bases between the two germline ends. The germline V gene encodes CDR1 SGHTA and CDR2 FQGNSA. The CDR3 region has the DNA TGTGCCAGCAGCTTAACTAGGTACACAGATACGCAGTATTTT. Protein: CASSLTRYTDTQYF.